The 9 T cell receptor beta chains below were found in one sample sequenced in a study of patients and donors after allogeneic stem cell transplantation (dated by TCRdb to the early 2020s). Library prep was done by RT-PCR. TCRdb records NextSeq 550 as the sequencer. TCRdb handled the public reads itself, with Q25 trimming in fastp and clone calling in MiXCR, and kept productive beta chains. For every CDR3 protein sequence, its rows merge into one entry that carries the most common genes and DNA. The sample table shows about 200,000 distinct CDR3 sequences, and more than 35% are seen once. About 9.9% of the sample is held by the ten biggest clonotypes. The sequencing input was blood, either unsorted or a sorted T cell fraction (not recorded which). The receptor set was obtained from a human donor who was either an allogeneic HSCT recipient or a stem cell or donor lymphocyte infusion donor (not recorded which). It is not recorded whose cells these are; they may come from a transplant donor.

The table lists this clonotype with a few counts. V is TRBV18 and J is TRBJ2-7; D gene ambiguous. Germline V CDR1 and CDR2: KGHSH, LQKENI. The CDR3 contains 14 residues. Trimming removed 2 bases from V and 3 bases from J, with 11 bases in between. CDR3 loop: CASSPDVNFYEQYF. CDR3 nucleotides: TGTGCCAGCTCACCAGACGTAAACTTCTACGAGCAGTACTTC.

The chain employs TRBV5-1 and TRBJ1-1, with D maybe TRBD1 (5 bases). Trimming took 0 bases from V and 6 from J, leaving 12 bases between them. This CDR3 contains 14 residues. Germline V gene lookup returns CDR1 SGHRS and CDR2 YFSETQ. The CDR3 DNA sequence: TGCGCCAGCAGCTTGGTAGCAGGGAGCGCTGAAGCTTTCTTT. It specifies CASSLVAGSAEAFF.

This chain links TRBV20-1 with TRBJ1-5, with no clear D. The V gene's germline CDR1 is DFQATT and CDR2 SNEGSKA (reference sequence). The ends were cut back, 1 base at V and 8 bases at J, with 9 bases in the middle. The CDR3 totals 12 residues. The CDR3 protein is CSARASGKPQHF. CDR3 coding DNA: TGCAGTGCTAGAGCCTCTGGGAAGCCCCAGCATTTT.

V and J are TRBV29-1 and TRBJ1-2; TRBD1 matches 7 bases. The CDR3 is made up of 13 amino acids. V gave up 7 bases and J gave up 8 bases; unmatched junction bases: 13. Germline V gene lookup returns CDR1 SQVTM and CDR2 ANQGSEA. The CDR3 coding sequence is TGCAGCGCCTCGGGACAGCGGCTAAAGGGCTACACCTTC. Its translation is CSASGQRLKGYTF.

The table lists this clonotype with a few counts. The CDR3 DNA follows: TGCAGTGCTAGAAGGGACCCTTCGGCTTTCTTT. Translated, it gives CSARRDPSAFF. The chain uses TRBV20-1 and TRBJ1-1, with D possibly TRBD1 on 5 matching bases. CDR3 length: 11 residues. Germline lookup yields CDR1 DFQATT and CDR2 SNEGSKA (reference sequence). V was trimmed by 2 bases and J by 11 bases, leaving 12 bases between them.

The genes are TRBV6-6 and TRBJ2-7; 13 positions match TRBD2. After removal of 5 bases from V and 3 bases from J, the junction contained 10 bases not matched to a gene. CDR1 is MNHNY, CDR2 SVGAGI, per germline (reference sequence). This CDR3 spans 17 amino acids. CDR3 amino acids: CASSPLGTSGVFYEQYF. CDR3 DNA sequence: TGTGCCAGCAGTCCCCTTGGGACTAGCGGGGTTTTCTACGAGCAGTACTTC.

This chain joins TRBV10-3 and TRBJ2-3; 9 bases align to TRBD1. The CDR3 is 14 residues long. Per germline, CDR1 ENHRY and CDR2 SYGVKD. Losses at the gene ends were 6 bases for V and 2 bases for J; bases not matched to a gene: 3. In DNA form, the CDR3 reads TGTGCCATCAGGGACAGGGGTAACACAGATACGCAGTATTTT. This codes for CAIRDRGNTDTQYF.

The CDR3 loop is CASSLMTPDTQYF. Written as DNA, the CDR3 is TGCGCCAGCAGCTTGATGACACCAGATACGCAGTATTTT. The V call is TRBV5-1, the J call TRBJ2-3; no definite D call. V was clipped by 1 base and J by 4 bases, with 7 bases between them. Germline V gene sequence: CDR1 SGHRS, CDR2 YFSETQ. The length of the CDR3 is 13 residues.

The rearrangement links TRBV20-1 to TRBJ2-5; 7 positions match TRBD1. With V trimmed by 5 bases and J by 0 bases, 6 bases remained unmatched. CDR3 length equals 14 residues. CDR1 is DFQATT, CDR2 SNEGSKA, per germline (reference sequence). This CDR3 is CSAAPGGYQETQYF. The CDR3, as DNA: TGCAGTGCTGCGCCAGGGGGTTACCAAGAGACCCAGTACTTC.